The rows below give T cell receptor beta chains drawn from one sample of a study of T cells after yellow fever vaccination. A single record per CDR3 protein comes from TCRdb applying MiXCR to the 5' RACE reads. The data show nearly 350,000 distinct CDR3 sequences, 7% to 9% seen once. Source: PBMCs, taken more than 40 days after the first yellow fever vaccination. All receptors come from a man younger than 30 who received the YFV17D yellow fever vaccine. Both conserved end residues are part of each CDR3. Fields, in order: J gene, D gene, clone size, V gene, CDR3 protein, CDR3 DNA. A D gene is named only where the DNA matches it firmly. Clone size appears in some rows only: once, few, many, or a class for an expanded clone.

J: TRBJ1-1
D: NA
size: few
V: TRBV7-2
CDR3: CASSLDGHPNTEAFF
DNA: TGTGCCAGCAGCTTAGATGGACACCCGAACACTGAAGCTTTCTTT

J: TRBJ2-1
D: NA
size: many
V: TRBV7-9
CDR3: CASSRGPQGRRNEQFF
DNA: TGTGCCAGCAGCAGGGGCCCCCAGGGACGTCGGAATGAGCAGTTCTTC

J: TRBJ2-5
D: TRBD2
size: NA
V: TRBV5-4
CDR3: CASSFVAGTTGTQYF
DNA: TGTGCCAGCAGCTTTGTAGCGGGAACAACGGGGACCCAGTACTTC

J: TRBJ2-7
D: TRBD2
size: few
V: TRBV5-4
CDR3: CASSSPGLADEQYF
DNA: TGTGCCAGCAGCTCGCCGGGACTAGCGGACGAGCAGTACTTC

J: TRBJ2-1
D: TRBD2
size: few
V: TRBV7-3
CDR3: CASSLYGGAGNEQFF
DNA: TGTGCCAGCAGCTTATACGGGGGGGCAGGGAATGAGCAGTTCTTC

J: TRBJ2-4
D: NA
size: many
V: TRBV4-2
CDR3: CASSQDRLAKNIQYF
DNA: TGTGCCAGCAGCCAAGACAGACTAGCCAAAAACATTCAGTACTTC

J: TRBJ2-2
D: TRBD2
size: few
V: TRBV4-2
CDR3: CASSQAPGLAGTGELFF
DNA: TGTGCCAGCAGCCAAGCACCGGGACTAGCGGGAACCGGGGAGCTGTTTTTT

J: TRBJ1-6
D: TRBD1
size: NA
V: TRBV18
CDR3: CASSPRPGQGGSPLHF
DNA: TGTGCCAGCTCACCAAGGCCGGGACAGGGTGGTTCACCCCTCCACTTT

J: TRBJ1-4
D: TRBD1
size: NA
V: TRBV29-1
CDR3: CSAGTGEVEKLFF
DNA: TGCAGCGCGGGGACAGGGGAGGTTGAAAAACTGTTTTTT

J: TRBJ1-2
D: NA
size: NA
V: TRBV29-1
CDR3: CSVRENYGYTF
DNA: TGCAGCGTTCGGGAAAACTATGGCTACACCTTC

J: TRBJ1-2
D: NA
size: NA
V: TRBV20-1
CDR3: CSARGGGVYGYTF
DNA: TGCAGTGCCAGAGGGGGGGGCGTCTATGGCTACACCTTC

J: TRBJ1-5
D: NA
size: few
V: TRBV28
CDR3: CASRLLDPPAQPQHF
DNA: TGTGCCAGCCGTTTATTGGACCCTCCGGCTCAGCCCCAGCATTTT

J: TRBJ1-4
D: NA
size: many
V: TRBV29-1
CDR3: CSVERVNEKLFF
DNA: TGCAGCGTTGAGAGGGTTAATGAAAAACTGTTTTTT

J: TRBJ2-1
D: NA
size: NA
V: TRBV12-3/TRBV12-4
CDR3: CASHQPEQLNYNEQFF
DNA: TGTGCCAGCCATCAGCCTGAACAGCTTAACTACAATGAGCAGTTCTTC